This passage covers 14 T cell receptor beta chains from one sample sequenced in a study of blood T cell repertoires in COVID-19. Data came from immunoSEQ multiplex PCR; TCRdb stores just in-frame clones and leaves some out. The data contain a few hundred thousand clones, 70% to 90% of them singletons. Sequenced input: peripheral blood. The receptors come from a woman in her twenties or thirties with COVID-19, enrolled during active disease.

The rearrangement uses TRBV11-2 and TRBJ2-3; no reliable D call. The CDR3 extends over 11 amino acids. Looked up from germline, CDR1 is SGHAT and CDR2 is FQNNGV. Trimming left V 8 bases short and J 2 bases short, with 5 bases between. The CDR3 DNA sequence: TGTGCCAGCGGCAACACAGATACGCAGTATTTT. It is translated as CASGNTDTQYF.

J is TRBJ1-1 and V is TRBV11-2, with 7 bases lining up with TRBD1. Germline V gene sequence: CDR1 SGHAT, CDR2 FQNNGV. V shed 11 bases, J shed 3 bases, and the junction held 9 bases outside the gene matches. There are 13 residues in the CDR3. CDR3 amino acids: CAGGNRGYTEAFF. The CDR3, as DNA: TGTGCCGGGGGGAACAGGGGTTACACTGAAGCTTTCTTT.

The V and J genes are TRBV23-1 and TRBJ1-2; D unresolved. TRBV23-1 is recorded as an ORF, its role being uncertain. CDR3 length: 15 amino acids. The V and J ends lost 2 bases and 2 bases respectively, with 12 bases between them. As DNA, the CDR3 is TGCGCCAGCAGTCAAGCGAGGCCGGGGAACTATGGCTACACCTTC. Translated, it gives CASSQARPGNYGYTF.

The V gene is TRBV5-1, the J gene TRBJ1-1, with D perhaps TRBD1 (5 bases). The CDR3 runs 14 residues. Germline CDR1 is SGHRS and CDR2 is YFSETQ. V was trimmed by 0 bases and J by 6 bases, leaving 12 bases between them. The CDR3 DNA is TGCGCCAGCAGCTTGGAGGCAGGGTTCCCTGAAGCTTTCTTT. The encoded protein is CASSLEAGFPEAFF.

The chain employs TRBV6-6 and TRBJ2-7, with 10 positions matching TRBD2. Germline CDR1 MNHNY, CDR2 SVGAGI (reference sequence). The CDR3 consists of 14 residues. Trimming took 2 bases from V and 9 from J; bases not matched to a gene: 7. This CDR3 is CASSYPSGRGVQYF. CDR3 in DNA: TGTGCCAGCAGTTACCCTAGCGGGAGAGGGGTGCAGTACTTC.

The CDR3 DNA is TGTGCCAGCAGTCCACGGACAGGGCTCACCGAAATGGAGCATTTT. Amino acids: CASSPRTGLTEMEHF. The chain couples TRBV2 to TRBJ1-5, with 8 positions matching TRBD1. CDR3 length: 15 residues. V was clipped by 5 bases and J by 14 bases; unmatched bases: 17. Germline V lookup: CDR1 SNHLY, CDR2 FYNNEI.

The chain couples TRBV3-1 (or the pseudogene TRBV3-2) to TRBJ2-7; 7 nucleotides line up with TRBD2. Losses at the gene ends were 1 base for V and 5 bases for J; bases not matched to a gene: 8. The CDR3 is made up of 15 amino acids. Germline V gene sequence: CDR1 LGHDT, CDR2 YNNKEL (reference sequence). The CDR3, as DNA: TGTGCCAGCAGCCAAGGCCCTAGCGGTGAAGACGAGCAGTACTTC. Protein product: CASSQGPSGEDEQYF.

This clone has a single count. The same CDR3 also results from other DNA sequences found in this sample. The chain employs TRBV7-2 and TRBJ1-2; TRBD1 matches at 8 bases. The CDR3 covers 13 residues. Germline V gene lookup returns CDR1 SGHTA and CDR2 FQGNSA. V was clipped by 5 bases and J by 5 bases; unmatched bases: 4. The CDR3 sequence: CASSRTGGYGYTF. The CDR3 DNA is TGTGCCAGCAGCCGAACAGGGGGATATGGCTACACCTTC.

The chain uses TRBV5-1 and TRBJ1-6, with TRBD1 matching over 7 bases. Germline CDR1 reads SGHRS; CDR2 reads YFSETQ. The CDR3 extends over 18 amino acids. Trimming took 1 base from V and 7 from J; bases not matched to a gene: 14. Here the CDR3 reads CASSLSPTGARGNSPLHF. CDR3 DNA sequence: TGCGCCAGCAGCTTGTCTCCTACAGGGGCCCGCGGAAATTCACCCCTCCACTTT.

The V gene is TRBV28, the J gene TRBJ2-3; 9 bases agree with TRBD1. Looked up from germline, CDR1 is MDHEN and CDR2 is SYDVKM. The CDR3 spans 16 residues. J gave up 1 base and V 5 bases, and 7 bases lay outside the gene matches. The CDR3 sequence is CASSRTGGEGTDTQYF. CDR3 coding DNA: TGTGCCAGCAGTCGCACAGGGGGCGAGGGCACAGATACGCAGTATTTT.

For the CDR3, the DNA is TGCGCCAGCAGCTTGGCCGGGGAAACGAACACTGAAGCTTTCTTT. The encoded protein is CASSLAGETNTEAFF. V is TRBV5-1 and J is TRBJ1-1; D call uncertain. The CDR3 is 15 amino acids. Deletions cut 0 bases from V and 1 base from J, with 10 bases between. Looked up from germline, CDR1 is SGHRS and CDR2 is YFSETQ.

This clone was seen once. The chain links TRBV30 to TRBJ1-5, with a tentative D call TRBD1 (5 bases). Germline-derived CDR1 and CDR2 are GTSNPN and SVGIG (reference sequence). V was trimmed by 5 bases and J by 6 bases, leaving 11 bases between them. This CDR3 spans 12 amino acids. The CDR3, as DNA: TGTGCCTGGGGAACAGGTGCTCAGCCCCAGCATTTT. Protein product: CAWGTGAQPQHF.

CDR3 loop: CASSADRGENSPLHF. The CDR3 coding sequence is TGTGCCAGCAGCGCCGACAGGGGAGAGAATTCACCCCTCCACTTT. The chain employs TRBV7-2 and TRBJ1-6; 8 nucleotides agree with TRBD1. V was clipped by 5 bases and J by 7 bases; unmatched bases: 7. Germline V gene sequence: CDR1 SGHTA, CDR2 FQGNSA. This CDR3 has 15 amino acids. The variable domain in full, with the rest retrieved from reference TRBV7-2 and TRBJ1-6, is GAGVSQSPSNKVTEKGKDVELRCDPISGHTALYWYRQSLGQGLEFLIYFQGNSAPDKSGLPSDRFSAERTGGSVSTLTIQRTQQEDSAVYLCASSADRGENSPLHFGNGTRLTVT.

This clone was counted a few times. This chain joins TRBV18 and TRBJ1-1; no clear D. V dropped 0 bases and J dropped 1 base, with 9 bases sitting between them. The CDR3 extends over 15 amino acids. Germline assignment: CDR1 KGHSH and CDR2 LQKENI. The CDR3 region is CASSPPIAKNTEAFF. The CDR3 DNA sequence: TGTGCCAGCTCACCACCGATAGCGAAGAACACTGAAGCTTTCTTT.